In its sample, the clone carrying this T cell receptor beta chain was seen once. The data derive from a study of blood T cell repertoires in COVID-19. As for the study in general: Acute and convalescent COVID-19 specimens originated in the United States, Italy and Spain. The cDNA or gDNA used as material had been derived from T cells, B-cell-depleted T cells, or PBMCs.

Per the original methods: Reference gene primer amplification gave nucleated cell count estimates. Assay used: immunoSEQ multiplex PCR; TCRdb lists only in-frame clones, some missing. That table furnishes V, J and clone size, whereas the DNA furnished D and trimming. The sample records about 140,000 clones, 70% to 80% being singletons. The CDR3 is 14 residues long. The junction had 3 bases not matched to a gene; V was cut back by 6 bases and J by 0 bases. Germline V gene sequence: CDR1 SNHLY, CDR2 FYNNEI. The chain employs TRBV2 and TRBJ2-7; 9 bases match TRBD2. The sample consisted of peripheral blood. The receptor comes from a woman of 80 years or more with active or convalescent COVID-19. The CDR3 is CASRMTSGSYEQYF. CDR3 bases: TGTGCCAGCAGGATGACTAGCGGCTCCTACGAGCAGTACTTC.